The present T cell receptor (beta chain) was sequenced within a study of CD8+ T cells in alopecia areata. Study-wide results and caveats: TCRs were shared less clearly across patients than in mice, possibly for HLA-related reasons. Especially in alopecia totalis/universalis, lesional scalp showed greater clonality than normal scalp did.

Specified treatment: oral pan-JAK inhibitor, 5-10 mg twice daily. Following extraction, RNA underwent reverse transcription to cDNA, which served as the sequencing template. Measured with immunoSEQ multiplex PCR; TCRdb has only the in-frame clones, and not every one. In the table there are some 88,000 clones, roughly 47% of which are singletons. On this clone: No antigen is known for it.

The germline V and J ends were trimmed by 3 bases and 2 bases, with 12 bases remaining between them. Germline CDR1 is MDHEN and CDR2 is SYDVKM. The CDR3 spans 15 residues. The sequencing used CD8+ T cells sorted from blood, collected at week 24, from a patient treated with tofacitinib. The receptor's source is a human donor with alopecia areata. The chain is built from TRBV28 and TRBJ2-3, with D possibly matching TRBD2 (6 bases). CDR3 residues: CASSLGGTTTDTQYF. In DNA, the CDR3 is TGTGCCAGCAGTTTGGGCGGGACGACCACAGATACGCAGTATTTT.